The rows below give T cell receptor beta chains drawn from one sample of a study of cytomegalovirus exposure and HLA in healthy donors. The repertoire was sequenced with immunoSEQ multiplex PCR; TCRdb's copy has only in-frame clones and lacks some. The sample's table shows around 200,000 clones. The sample was PBMCs. These receptors all stem from a girl aged 2 to 9 in good health and CMV-seropositive. CDR3s include the opening cysteine and the closing phenylalanine or tryptophan. Fields, in order: D gene, J gene, V gene, CDR3 protein. D genes are given only for firm matches.

D: .; J: TRBJ2-7; V: TRBV30; CDR3: CAWSQSNMLYEQYF
D: .; J: TRBJ2-7; V: TRBV28; CDR3: CASSSSSRVYEQYF
D: TRBD1; J: TRBJ2-5; V: TRBV5-1; CDR3: CASSLVPGGAGGETQYF
D: TRBD2; J: TRBJ2-7; V: TRBV7-8; CDR3: CASSVTSAYEQYF
D: TRBD1; J: TRBJ2-7; V: TRBV2; CDR3: CASTPGQGVNEQYF
D: TRBD1; J: TRBJ2-7; V: TRBV5-1; CDR3: CASSLGTGTFYEQYF
D: .; J: TRBJ1-3; V: TRBV6-5; CDR3: CASSYGADSGNTIYF
D: TRBD1; J: TRBJ2-7; V: TRBV18; CDR3: CASSPLFGQGSHEQYF
D: TRBD1; J: TRBJ1-2; V: TRBV27; CDR3: CASRGTGLYGYTF
D: .; J: TRBJ2-1; V: TRBV19; CDR3: CASIQGSSYNEQFF
D: TRBD1; J: TRBJ2-7; V: TRBV7-2; CDR3: CASSLSSGQNYEQYF
D: TRBD1; J: TRBJ1-3; V: TRBV18; CDR3: CASSAGQAPGNTIYF
D: TRBD2; J: TRBJ2-7; V: TRBV2; CDR3: CASRGLAGSSYEQYF
D: TRBD1; J: TRBJ1-5; V: TRBV5-6; CDR3: CASSVTGGNQPQHF
D: .; J: TRBJ2-3; V: TRBV7-9; CDR3: CASSPRGNPSDTQYF
D: .; J: TRBJ2-1; V: TRBV10-3; CDR3: CAISTGNNEQFF
D: .; J: TRBJ1-1; V: TRBV5-4; CDR3: CASSLGGGSMNTEAFF
D: TRBD1; J: TRBJ1-1; V: TRBV10-3; CDR3: CAISPATGFNEAFF
D: TRBD2; J: TRBJ2-7; V: TRBV2; CDR3: CASTRSLAGEDEQYF
D: TRBD1; J: TRBJ1-1; V: TRBV7-6; CDR3: CASSSTGDAEAFF
D: .; J: TRBJ1-2; V: TRBV28; CDR3: CASSFPYRPNYGYTF
D: .; J: TRBJ2-7; V: TRBV9; CDR3: CASSDRPGEQYF
D: TRBD2; J: TRBJ2-1; V: TRBV5-1; CDR3: CATRRTSGSNEQFF
D: TRBD2; J: TRBJ2-2; V: TRBV28; CDR3: CASTETSGRGLNTGELFF